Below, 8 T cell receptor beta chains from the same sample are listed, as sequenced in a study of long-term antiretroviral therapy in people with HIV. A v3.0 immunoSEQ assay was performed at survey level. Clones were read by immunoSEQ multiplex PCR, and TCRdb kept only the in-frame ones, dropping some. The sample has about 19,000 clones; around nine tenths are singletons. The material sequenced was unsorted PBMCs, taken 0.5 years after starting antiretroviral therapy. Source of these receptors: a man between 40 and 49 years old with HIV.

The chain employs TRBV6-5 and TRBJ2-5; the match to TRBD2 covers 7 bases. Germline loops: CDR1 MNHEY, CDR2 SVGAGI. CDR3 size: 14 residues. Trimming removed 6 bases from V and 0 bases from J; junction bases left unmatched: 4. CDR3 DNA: TGTGCCAGCAGGGGGGGGTCGTACCAAGAGACCCAGTACTTC. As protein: CASRGGSYQETQYF.

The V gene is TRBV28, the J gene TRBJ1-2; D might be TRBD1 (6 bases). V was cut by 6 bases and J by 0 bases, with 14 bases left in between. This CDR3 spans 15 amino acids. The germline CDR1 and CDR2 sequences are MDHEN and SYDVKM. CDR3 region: CASSLLRGSNYGYTF. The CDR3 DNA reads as TGTGCCAGCAGCCTCCTTAGGGGGTCTAACTATGGCTACACCTTC.

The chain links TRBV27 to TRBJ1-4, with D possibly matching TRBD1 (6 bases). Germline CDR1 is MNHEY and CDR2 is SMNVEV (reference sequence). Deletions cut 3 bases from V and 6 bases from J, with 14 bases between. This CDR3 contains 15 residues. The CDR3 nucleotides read TGTGCCAGCAGTTTTCTAGGACAGTCGGATGAAAAACTGTTTTTT. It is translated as CASSFLGQSDEKLFF.

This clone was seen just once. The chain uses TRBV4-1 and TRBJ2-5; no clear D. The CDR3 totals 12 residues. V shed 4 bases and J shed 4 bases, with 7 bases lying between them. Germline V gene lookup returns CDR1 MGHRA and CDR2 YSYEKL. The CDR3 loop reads CASSPVGETQYF. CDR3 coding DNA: TGCGCCAGCAGCCCCGTAGGAGAGACCCAGTACTTC.

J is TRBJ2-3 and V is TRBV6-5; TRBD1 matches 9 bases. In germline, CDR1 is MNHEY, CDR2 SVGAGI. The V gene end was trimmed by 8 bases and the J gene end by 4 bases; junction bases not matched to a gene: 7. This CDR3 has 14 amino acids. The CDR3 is CASQGQGFSDTQYF. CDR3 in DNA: TGTGCCAGCCAAGGACAGGGGTTCTCAGATACGCAGTATTTT.

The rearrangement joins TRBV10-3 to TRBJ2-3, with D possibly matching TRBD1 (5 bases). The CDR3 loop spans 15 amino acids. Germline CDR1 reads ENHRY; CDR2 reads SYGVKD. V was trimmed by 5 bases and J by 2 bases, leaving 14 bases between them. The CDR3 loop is CAISRTFANTDTQYF. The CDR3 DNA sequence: TGTGCCATCAGTCGGACATTTGCAAACACAGATACGCAGTATTTT.

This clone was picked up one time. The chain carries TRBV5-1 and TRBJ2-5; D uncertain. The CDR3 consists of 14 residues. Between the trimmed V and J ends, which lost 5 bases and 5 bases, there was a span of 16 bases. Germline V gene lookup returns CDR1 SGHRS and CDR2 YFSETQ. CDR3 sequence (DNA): TGCGCCAGCAGAGTTCAGGATACCGGGGAGACCCAGTACTTC. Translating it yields CASRVQDTGETQYF.

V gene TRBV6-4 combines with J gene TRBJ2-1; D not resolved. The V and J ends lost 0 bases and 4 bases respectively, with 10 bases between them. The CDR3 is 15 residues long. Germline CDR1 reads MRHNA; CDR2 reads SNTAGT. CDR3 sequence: CASSDSEGPYNEQFF. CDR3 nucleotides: TGTGCCAGCAGTGACTCGGAAGGGCCATACAATGAGCAGTTCTTC.